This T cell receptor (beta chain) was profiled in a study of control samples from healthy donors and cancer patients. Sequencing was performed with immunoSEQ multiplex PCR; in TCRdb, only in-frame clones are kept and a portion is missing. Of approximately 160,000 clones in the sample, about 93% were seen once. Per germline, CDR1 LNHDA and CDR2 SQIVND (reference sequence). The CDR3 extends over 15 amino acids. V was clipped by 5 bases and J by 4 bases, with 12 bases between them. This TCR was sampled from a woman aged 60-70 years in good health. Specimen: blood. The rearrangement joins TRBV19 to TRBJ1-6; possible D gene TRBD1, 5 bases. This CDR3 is CASSPAGNYNSPLHF. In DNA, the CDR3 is TGTGCCAGTAGTCCTGCAGGGAATTATAATTCACCCCTCCACTTT.